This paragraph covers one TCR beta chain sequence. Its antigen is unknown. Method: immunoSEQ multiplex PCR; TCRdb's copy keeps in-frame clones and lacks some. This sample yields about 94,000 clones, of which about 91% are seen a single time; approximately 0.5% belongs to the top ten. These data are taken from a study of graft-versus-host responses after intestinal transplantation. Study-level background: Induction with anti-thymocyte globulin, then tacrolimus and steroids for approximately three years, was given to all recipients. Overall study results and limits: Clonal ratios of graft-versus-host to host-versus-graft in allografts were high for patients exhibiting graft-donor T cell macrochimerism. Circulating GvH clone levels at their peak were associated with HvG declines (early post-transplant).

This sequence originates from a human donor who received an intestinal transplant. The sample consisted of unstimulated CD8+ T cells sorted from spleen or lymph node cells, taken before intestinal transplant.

CDR3 amino acids: CATSLAGWNEQFF. In nucleotides, the CDR3 is TGTGCCACCTCCCTGGCGGGATGGAATGAGCAGTTCTTC. The chain is built from TRBV27 and TRBJ2-1; tentative D call: TRBD2 (6 bases). The CDR3 is made up of 13 amino acids. Trimming cost V 10 bases and J 7 bases, with 17 bases left between them. Germline-derived CDR1 and CDR2 are MNHEY and SMNVEV (reference sequence).